The T cell receptor (beta chain) under discussion was sequenced for a study of cytomegalovirus exposure and HLA in healthy donors (dated by TCRdb to between 2016 and 2019). About the study as a whole: According to an earlier analysis of 550 to 750 of the donors, about 179 million T cells yielded 117 million unique TCR beta sequences and about 300 Gb of sequence data. Genome-wide SNP genotypes for about three fifths of the 666 donors were used in a later genetic analysis, which treated that subset as a discovery cohort. Both class I and class II loci were covered by HLA typing, at four-digit resolution. Rather than drawing on any new phenotypic data, the later analysis identified candidate immune exposures from TCR beta sequences and the way those sequences occurred across donors. All discovery cohort repertoires had been generated using a single sequencing platform. The aim of the study was to test whether cataloging public T cell receptors could identify signatures of past pathogen exposure. Roughly five DR-DQ haplotypes were handled as single units for association and clustering, since linkage in the cohort was strong. Of the roughly 390 genotyped donors, over 70% fell in the genetic ancestry cluster associated with self-reported Caucasian donors. Typing coverage differed by locus: A, B, C, DRB1 and DQB1 were typed in about 620-640 donors, DQA1 in approximately 520, DPA1 in 600 to 610, and DPB1 in 450 to 480. In addition to the first cohort of around 670 subjects, a separate validation cohort of over 90 different subjects was used. The study combined high-throughput TCR immunosequencing, statistical association of individual TCRs with disease status, and machine learning to predict cytomegalovirus infection status. Donor age, sex, ethnicity and CMV serostatus were compiled together with the repertoire data. The study used immunosequencing to profile the T cell repertoires of 600 to 850 subjects and linked those repertoires to cytomegalovirus serostatus. An early release that covered about 600 HLA-typed donors contained approximately 290 gigabases of sequencing data and about 84 million unique TCR sequences. To study patterns of TCR occurrence, a later analysis re-analyzed previously published TCR beta repertoires from several hundred donors and added high-resolution HLA genotyping. To decide whether each TCR beta V gene segment behaved as functional or pseudogenic, an earlier analysis of fewer than 750 of the donors relied on high-throughput TCR beta sequencing. Across around 400 genotyped donors of the cohort, an average of approximately 240,000 unique TCR beta nucleotide sequences per donor were sequenced, and roughly 20% of those sequences were non-productive. General study outcomes and caveats: Because the 87-base-pair reads could not distinguish some IMGT-functional V segments, including TRBV6-2 and TRBV6-3, those segments were excluded. According to a later genetic analysis, donors in an Asian-associated ancestry cluster had fewer N-insertions in productive TCRs than the roughly 660-donor mean. In a later analysis, several top co-occurrence clusters were reported to appear linked to parvovirus B19, influenza, CMV and Epstein-Barr virus. Assigning TCR associations to individual alleles was difficult when HLA alleles, especially DR and DQ, strongly co-occurred. About 17 rarely observed V segments, including chromosome 9 orphons, were excluded from the earlier analysis of approximately 500 of the donors because counts were too low. The study listed approximately 150 TCR beta chains as associated with cytomegalovirus. Most TCR sequences were seen in very few donors, while some public TCRs were found in many individuals. A cluster of highly shared sequence variants was judged likely to be a technical artifact of the sequencing pipeline. Correlated functional status among segregating V segments might reflect linkage disequilibrium, but an unknown experimental factor could not be ruled out. The authors suggested that the approach could potentially be extended to other disease states and immunological phenotypes. Compared with equally common non-associated chains, HLA-associated TCR beta chains in a later analysis were more clonally expanded and had lower generation probabilities. A further reported finding was that TCR beta sequences accurately predicted the HLA-A and HLA-B alleles for most subjects in the first cohort. For the cohort, immune exposure information was limited to CMV serostatus. Sequencing depth was assumed to be roughly uniform across donors in the presence/absence analyses, though that assumption may not hold. According to a later analysis, most CMV-associated TCR beta chains appeared to be HLA-restricted, and the HLA associations seemed to be driven largely by CMV exposure. In an earlier analysis of around 600 of the donors, most TCR beta V segments were observed in productive rearrangements about 87% or about 30% of the time, broadly matching IMGT annotations. This cohort had only TCR beta chains sequenced, and the lack of alpha or paired-chain data limited which features could be detected. HLA typing was unavailable for some donors at each locus, so association tests used only the typed subset. The classifier was reported to diagnose cytomegalovirus status with high specificity and sensitivity in both the original and validation cohorts. An association between a missense DCLRE1C variant and V-gene and J-gene trimming of TCR beta chains was found in a later genetic analysis and replicated in an independent cohort. At a false discovery rate of 0.05, a later analysis linked under 20,000 TCR beta sequences to specific HLA alleles. In a later analysis, the rate of TCR association differed among HLA loci, with DRB1 alleles having the most associated TCRs and HLA-C alleles having the fewest. A few of the identified cytomegalovirus-associated TCR beta chains were confirmed in vitro to be specific for cytomegalovirus antigens.

The CDR3, cysteine through phenylalanine, is 12 amino acids long. CDR3 DNA is the only sequence kept; it has 36 bases, read in frame from the first base. V is clipped by 4 bases and J by 6 bases, and the sequence between their germline boundaries is 6 bases long. CDR1 and CDR2 are read off the germline V gene as ENHRY and SYGVKD. Of note for this clone: Its antigen has not been determined. Base qualities are not provided; no much larger clone lies one nucleotide away.

The cohort was made up of hundreds of healthy bone marrow donors. Cohort members were all nominally healthy when sampled, although unrecorded immune exposures were likely present. The donor was CMV seronegative and belonged to the group of more than 300 seronegative cohort members. Every donor gave a peripheral blood sample, and the peripheral blood mononuclear cells from that sample were used for TCR beta sequencing. Genomic DNA was extracted from the blood cell samples with the Qiagen DNeasy Blood Extraction Kit. The library relied on the immunoSEQ multiplex PCR assay. A mixture of 60 forward primers for TCR Vbeta segments and 13 reverse primers for TCR Jbeta segments was used in the multiplex PCR. The CDR3 region of rearranged TCR beta genes was amplified from genomic DNA with a multiplex PCR assay. On the Illumina HiSeq System, the amplified TCR beta libraries were sequenced as 87-base-pair reads. Concerning the study's data processing: Across the roughly 600 repertoires, a later analysis counted roughly 77 million unique TCR beta chains, 9.5 million to 13 million of which were shared by at least two donors. A nearest-neighbor algorithm error-corrected the raw reads and collapsed the reads into unique sequences, merging closely related sequences to remove PCR and sequencing errors. Alignment of CDR3 sequences to IMGT reference sequences was used to assign V, D and J gene segments. For a sequence to be retained, a match of at least six nucleotides was required to both a V gene segment and a J gene segment. Rearrangements were called productive when the CDR3 lacked stop codons and stayed in frame with V and J; all others were non-productive. CDR3 was defined by IMGT convention, running from the second conserved V-encoded cysteine to the conserved J-encoded phenylalanine. In an earlier analysis of some 550 of the donors, sequences lacking an unambiguous match to a single V gene segment were excluded. In an earlier analysis of a few hundred of the donors, a V segment was called functional when productive rearrangements were above 56.7%, and segregating when the standard deviation between donors exceeded 5%. A statistical classification framework was built for diagnosing cytomegalovirus status from the catalog of TCR beta chain sequences. V and J gene assignment, in a later analysis, came from comparing TCR nucleotide sequences with IMGT/GENE-DB human TR gene sequences. Using the TCRdist pipeline, a later analysis assigned CDR3 sequences along with most-parsimonious VDJ recombination scenarios. In a later analysis, each TCR beta chain was defined by its CDR3 amino acid sequence together with its V-gene family, and reads without a unique V-gene family were excluded. As a way to deal with suspected cross-contamination and a sequencing artifact, a later analysis dropped 450 to 600 nucleotide sequences that were highly shared and had low generation probability. For each public chain, a later analysis derived a clonal expansion index from normalized ranks of inferred template counts within each repertoire. A later analysis computed generation probabilities with a VDJ recombination model fitted to out-of-frame rearrangements, and checked the results against IGoR. In a later analysis, TCR-TCR, TCR-HLA and TCR-CMV co-occurrence was scored with hypergeometric tests, and a repertoire-size bias correction was applied to TCR pairs. A later analysis estimated false discovery rates by permuting HLA or CMV assignments 20 times. In a later analysis, co-occurring TCRs were grouped using DBSCAN, with TCRdist sequence similarity added in when clustering inside HLA-allele-positive subsets. Repertoires with fewer than 30,000 or more than 120,000 public chains, plus five repertoires with anomalous nucleotide sharing, were excluded from co-occurrence clustering. The table was pulled from immuneACCESS by TCRdb, which kept in-frame rearrangements only. Such tables lose some clones; where checked, under half of the loss comes from unresolved V genes, and the rest has no known cause. V and J calls and clone size come straight from that table; D and trimming were deduced from the DNA. The sample table lists tens of thousands of clones, over 70% of them with a count of one. Approximately 1% of the sample is held by the ten biggest clonotypes.

Source material: PBMCs. The rearrangement joined TRBV10-3 to TRBJ2-2; the D gene remains uncertain. The sequence came from a male donor in good health and CMV-seronegative. The CDR3 here reads CAISVIPGELFF. The nucleotide sequence is given as TGTGCCATCAGTGTTATCCCCGGGGAGCTGTTTTTT.